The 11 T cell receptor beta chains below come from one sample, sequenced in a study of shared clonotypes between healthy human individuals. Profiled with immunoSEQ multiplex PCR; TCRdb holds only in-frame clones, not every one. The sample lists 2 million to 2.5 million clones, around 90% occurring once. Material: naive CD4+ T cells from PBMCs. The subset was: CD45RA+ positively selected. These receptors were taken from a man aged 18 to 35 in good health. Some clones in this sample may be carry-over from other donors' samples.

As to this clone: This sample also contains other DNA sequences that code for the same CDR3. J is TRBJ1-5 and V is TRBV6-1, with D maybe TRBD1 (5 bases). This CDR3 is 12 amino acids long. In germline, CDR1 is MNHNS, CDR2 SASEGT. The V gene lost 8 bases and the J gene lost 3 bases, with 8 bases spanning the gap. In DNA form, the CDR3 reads TGTGCCAGCCGGGGCTCCAATCAGCCCCAGCATTTT. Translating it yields CASRGSNQPQHF.

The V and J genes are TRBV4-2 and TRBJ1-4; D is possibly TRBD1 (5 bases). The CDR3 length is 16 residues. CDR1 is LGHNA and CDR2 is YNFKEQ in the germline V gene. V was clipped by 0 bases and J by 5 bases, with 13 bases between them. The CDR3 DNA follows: TGTGCCAGCAGCCAAGATCTAGGGACGGTAAATGAAAAACTGTTTTTT. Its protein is CASSQDLGTVNEKLFF.

CDR3: CATSRVRSYTEKLFF. CDR3 sequence (DNA): TGTGCCACCAGCAGAGTTCGATCTTATACAGAAAAACTGTTTTTT. The rearrangement joins TRBV15 to TRBJ1-4, with unresolved D. CDR1 and CDR2 (germline): LNHNV, YYDKDF (reference sequence). CDR3 length: 15 amino acids. With 1 base removed from V and 8 bases from J, the gap between germline ends came to 14 bases.

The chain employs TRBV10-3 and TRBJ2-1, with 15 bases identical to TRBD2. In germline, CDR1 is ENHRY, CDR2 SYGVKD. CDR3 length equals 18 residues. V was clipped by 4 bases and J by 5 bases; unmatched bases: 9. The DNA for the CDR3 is TGTGCCATCAGTGGAGTCGGACTAGCGGGAGGGCCCCACAATGAGCAGTTCTTC. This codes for CAISGVGLAGGPHNEQFF.

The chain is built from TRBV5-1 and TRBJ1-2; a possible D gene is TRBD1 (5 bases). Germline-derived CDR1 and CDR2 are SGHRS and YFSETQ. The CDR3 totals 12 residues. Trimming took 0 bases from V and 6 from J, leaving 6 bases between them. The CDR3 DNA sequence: TGCGCCAGCAGCTTGGCCAGGGATGGCTACACCTTC. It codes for CASSLARDGYTF.

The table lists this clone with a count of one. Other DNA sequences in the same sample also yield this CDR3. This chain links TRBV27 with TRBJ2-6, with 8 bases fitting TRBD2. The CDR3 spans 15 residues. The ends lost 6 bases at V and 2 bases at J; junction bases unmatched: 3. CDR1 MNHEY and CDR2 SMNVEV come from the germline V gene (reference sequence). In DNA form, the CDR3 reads TGTGCCAGCAGCTTCGGGAGGGCTGGGGCCAACGTCCTGACTTTC. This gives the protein CASSFGRAGANVLTF.

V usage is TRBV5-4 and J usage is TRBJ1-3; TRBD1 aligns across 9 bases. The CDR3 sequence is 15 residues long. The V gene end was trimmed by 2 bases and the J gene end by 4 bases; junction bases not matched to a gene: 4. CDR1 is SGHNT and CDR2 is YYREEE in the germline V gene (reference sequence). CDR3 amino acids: CASSFSGTGGNTIYF. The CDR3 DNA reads TGTGCCAGCAGCTTTAGTGGGACAGGGGGAAACACCATATATTTT.

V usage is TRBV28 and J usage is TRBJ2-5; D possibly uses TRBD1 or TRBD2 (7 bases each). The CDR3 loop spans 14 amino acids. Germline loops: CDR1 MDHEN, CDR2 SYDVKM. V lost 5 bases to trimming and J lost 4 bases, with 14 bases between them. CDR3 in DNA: TGTGCCAGCAGTCCAGGGGGGGCGCGAGAGACCCAGTACTTC. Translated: CASSPGGARETQYF.

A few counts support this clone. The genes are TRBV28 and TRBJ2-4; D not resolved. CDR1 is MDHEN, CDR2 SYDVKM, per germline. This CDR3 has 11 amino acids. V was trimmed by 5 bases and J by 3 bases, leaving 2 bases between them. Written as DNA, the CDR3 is TGTGCCAGCAGTAACAAAAACATTCAGTACTTC. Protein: CASSNKNIQYF.

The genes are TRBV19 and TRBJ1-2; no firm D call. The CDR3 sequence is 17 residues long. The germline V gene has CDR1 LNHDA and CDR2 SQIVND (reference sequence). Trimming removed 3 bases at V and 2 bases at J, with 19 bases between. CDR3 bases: TGTGCCAGTAGTATCGGACCCGTTGTCGGGGAAAACTATGGCTACACCTTC. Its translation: CASSIGPVVGENYGYTF.

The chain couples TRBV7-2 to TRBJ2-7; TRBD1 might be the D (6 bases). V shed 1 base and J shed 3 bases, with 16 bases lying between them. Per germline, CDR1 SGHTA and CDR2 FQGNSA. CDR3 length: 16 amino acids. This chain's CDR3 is CASSLDPTGSLYEQYF. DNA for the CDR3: TGTGCCAGCAGCTTAGACCCAACAGGGTCCCTCTACGAGCAGTACTTC.